These 32 T cell receptor beta chains share one sample of origin, sequenced in a study of vaccination and CD4 T cells after COVID-19. Antigens of these TCRs are unknown. Treatment reported: roughly 10-day PBMC culture with coronavirus spike peptide pools or control peptides (ViraFEST assay). The Oncomine TCR Beta short-read assay was what sequenced the DNA obtained from cultured CD4+ T cells. TCRdb passed the PCR reads through MiXCR, listing each CDR3 protein once. The table has 10,000 to 13,000 distinct CDR3 sequences, around 59% seen once. Input material: CD4+ T cells from blood, cultured in vitro. These receptor sequences come from a human donor who had recovered from COVID-19.

This clonotype was observed a few times. V usage is TRBV10-3 and J usage is TRBJ1-1; TRBD1 matches at 8 bases. The V gene end was trimmed by 6 bases and the J gene end by 1 base; junction bases not matched to a gene: 4. This CDR3 has 14 amino acids. Germline V gene lookup returns CDR1 ENHRY and CDR2 SYGVKD. For the CDR3, the DNA is TGTGCCATCAGAGACAGGGGATCGAACACTGAAGCTTTCTTT. Protein: CAIRDRGSNTEAFF.

The V call is TRBV7-9, the J call TRBJ1-1; 7 positions match TRBD1. Germline V CDR1 and CDR2: SEHNR, FQNEAQ (reference sequence). CDR3 length: 16 residues. V shed 7 bases, J shed 1 base, and the junction held 12 bases outside the gene matches. The DNA of the CDR3 is TGTGCCAGCACCCCAGGGGGGGGACTCCGGAACACTGAAGCTTTCTTT. Encoded protein: CASTPGGGLRNTEAFF.

In this sample, this clonotype turned up a few times. The chain recombines TRBV20-1 with TRBJ2-3, with TRBD1 matching 9 bases. J was trimmed by 3 bases and V by 6 bases; bases with no gene match: 10. Per germline, CDR1 DFQATT and CDR2 SNEGSKA (reference sequence). This CDR3 contains 15 residues. The CDR3 DNA sequence: TGCAGTGCGCCCGGGACAGGGTTAGGAACAGATACGCAGTATTTT. Its protein is CSAPGTGLGTDTQYF.

This rearrangement joins TRBV19 to TRBJ2-1, with unresolved D. The length of the CDR3 is 19 residues. Germline CDR1 and CDR2: LNHDA and SQIVND (reference sequence). Trimming took 0 bases from V and 3 from J, leaving 21 bases between them. The CDR3, as DNA: TGTGCCAGTAGTATAGATTTGGTACTTGACATACTATACTACAATGAGCAGTTCTTC. Translation: CASSIDLVLDILYYNEQFF.

The chain is built from TRBV20-1 and TRBJ1-2; a possible D gene is TRBD1 (5 bases). CDR1 and CDR2 (germline): DFQATT, SNEGSKA (reference sequence). There are 16 residues in the CDR3. Trimming stripped 0 bases from V and 4 bases from J, with 18 bases between. CDR3 region: CSAREEIQGSGYGYTF. The CDR3 DNA sequence: TGCAGTGCTAGAGAGGAAATTCAGGGTTCGGGCTATGGCTACACCTTC.

The chain joins TRBV20-1 to TRBJ2-1, with a tentative D call TRBD1 (5 bases). Germline V gene sequence: CDR1 DFQATT, CDR2 SNEGSKA (reference sequence). CDR3 length: 12 residues. For the CDR3, the DNA is TGCAGACCCCAGCTTGGGGCCAATGAGCAGTTCTTC. Amino acid sequence: CRPQLGANEQFF.

V gene TRBV7-9 combines with J gene TRBJ2-3; D gene uncertain. The V end lost 5 bases, the J end lost 7 bases, and 22 bases lay between the germline ends. Germline V gene data show CDR1 as SEHNR and CDR2 as FQNEAQ (reference sequence). This CDR3 has 16 amino acids. The CDR3 sequence: CASSPFLQDHRHTQYF. The CDR3 DNA reads as TGTGCCAGCAGCCCCTTCTTGCAAGATCACCGGCATACGCAGTATTTT.

This chain uses TRBV20-1 with TRBJ2-3; 7 bases fit TRBD2. After removal of 7 bases from V and 0 bases from J, the junction contained 4 bases not matched to a gene. Germline V CDR1 and CDR2: DFQATT, SNEGSKA (reference sequence). The CDR3 extends over 13 amino acids. The CDR3 here is CSVGRVSTDTQYF. Here the CDR3 DNA reads TGCAGTGTAGGGAGGGTTAGCACAGATACGCAGTATTTT.

Here the CDR3 reads CASSPRNQGYTF. CDR3 DNA sequence: TGTGCCAGCAGCCCAAGGAACCAGGGCTACACCTTC. The chain joins TRBV7-8 to TRBJ1-2; no definite D call. Trimming stripped 5 bases from V and 8 bases from J, with 12 bases between. CDR1 SGHVS and CDR2 FQNEAQ come from the germline V gene. The CDR3 spans 12 residues.

The chain recombines TRBV2 with TRBJ1-2; 8 bases map to TRBD1. The CDR3 loop spans 13 amino acids. The germline V gene has CDR1 SNHLY and CDR2 FYNNEI. The V segment lost 6 bases and the J segment 4 bases; nucleotides outside the gene matches: 4. The CDR3 spells CASRTGVGYGYTF. In DNA, the CDR3 is TGTGCCAGCAGGACAGGGGTAGGCTATGGCTACACCTTC.

The chain combines TRBV2 with TRBJ1-5, with 7 nucleotides matching TRBD1. Germline values: CDR1 SNHLY, CDR2 FYNNEI. V gave up 4 bases and J gave up 4 bases; unmatched junction bases: 4. The CDR3 runs 14 residues. CDR3 nucleotide sequence: TGTGCCAGCAGTGGACTCAGGGGGAATCAGCCCCAGCATTTT. This gives the protein CASSGLRGNQPQHF.

This chain connects TRBV25-1 to TRBJ2-5, with a tentative D call TRBD2 (6 bases). CDR3 length equals 17 residues. With 3 bases removed from V and 2 bases from J, the gap between germline ends came to 19 bases. Germline CDR1 is MGHDK and CDR2 is SYGVNS. CDR3: CASSDPYGLRGQETQYF. In DNA form, the CDR3 reads TGTGCCAGCAGTGACCCCTACGGGTTGCGGGGACAAGAGACCCAGTACTTC. The whole variable domain, filled in from reference TRBV25-1 and TRBJ2-5, reads EADIYQTPRYLVIGTGKKITLECSQTMGHDKMYWYQQDPGMELHLIHYSYGVNSTEKGDLSSESTVSRIRTEHFPLTLESARPSHTSQYLCASSDPYGLRGQETQYFGPGTRLLVL.

The chain joins TRBV4-2 to TRBJ1-6; 8 bases line up with TRBD1. Germline V CDR1 and CDR2: LGHNA, YNFKEQ. The V gene end was trimmed by 1 base and the J gene end by 10 bases; junction bases not matched to a gene: 3. The CDR3 totals 14 residues. Here the CDR3 DNA reads TGTGCCAGCAGCCAAGGGACAGGGAGGTCACCCCTCCACTTT. Its protein product is CASSQGTGRSPLHF.

The genes are TRBV28 and TRBJ2-2; D uncertain. The CDR3 is 15 residues long. Germline V gives CDR1 MDHEN, CDR2 SYDVKM. Trimming removed 0 bases at V and 0 bases at J, with 5 bases between. The CDR3 DNA follows: TGTGCCAGCAGTTTATGGCAGGCGAACACCGGGGAGCTGTTTTTT. It yields the protein CASSLWQANTGELFF. Looking up the rest from reference TRBV28 and TRBJ2-2 gives the full variable domain: DVKVTQSSRYLVKRTGEKVFLECVQDMDHENMFWYRQDPGLGLRLIYFSYDVKMKEKGDIPEGYSVSREKKERFSLILESASTNQTSMYLCASSLWQANTGELFFGEGSRLTVL.

This clonotype turned up a few times. The junction differs from germline at one of its ends, possibly a read error. This rearrangement joins TRBV7-7 to TRBJ2-5, with 8 bases identical to TRBD2. Germline V gene sequence: CDR1 SSHAT, CDR2 FNYEAQ (reference sequence). This CDR3 comprises 16 residues. DNA for the CDR3: TGTGCTAGCAGCTTAGGGGCTAGCGGGCTCCCAGAGACCCAGTACTTC. Translating it yields CASSLGASGLPETQYF. Together with reference TRBV7-7 and TRBJ2-5, the CDR3 gives the full variable domain: GAGVSQSPRYKVTKRGQDVTLRCDPISSHATLYWYQQALGQGPEFLTYFNYEAQPDKSGLPSDRFSAERPEGSISTLTIQRTEQRDSAMYRCASSLGASGLPETQYFGPGTRLLVL.

This clonotype has just one count. The rearrangement links TRBV18 to TRBJ1-6; D remains ambiguous. V was trimmed by 6 bases and J by 7 bases, leaving 10 bases between them. This CDR3 contains 13 residues. The germline CDR1 and CDR2 sequences are KGHSH and LQKENI. The CDR3 region is CASSRGLNSPLHF. In DNA, the CDR3 is TGTGCCAGCTCTCGGGGTTTGAATTCACCCCTCCACTTT.

This chain links TRBV7-6 with TRBJ2-7; D ambiguous. The CDR3 is made up of 14 amino acids. The germline V gene has CDR1 SGHVS and CDR2 FNYEAQ. Trimming took 6 bases from V and 6 from J, leaving 18 bases between them. The CDR3 DNA sequence: TGTGCCAGCAGGGCTACGCCGTCGTCTGGCGAGCAGTACTTC. Its protein is CASRATPSSGEQYF. The full variable domain, with the rest looked up from reference TRBV7-6 and TRBJ2-7, is GAGVSQSPRYKVTKRGQDVALRCDPISGHVSLYWYRQALGQGPEFLTYFNYEAQQDKSGLPNDRFSAERPEGSISTLTIQRTEQRDSAMYRCASRATPSSGEQYFGPGTRLTVT.

This clonotype was found a few times. The chain links TRBV27 to TRBJ2-3; 8 bases align to TRBD1. Germline V gives CDR1 MNHEY, CDR2 SMNVEV (reference sequence). The CDR3 loop spans 14 amino acids. Trimming took 3 bases from V and 1 from J; bases not matched to a gene: 0. The CDR3 DNA is TGTGCCAGCAGTTTGGGACAGGGCACAGATACGCAGTATTTT. Protein product: CASSLGQGTDTQYF.

The V call is TRBV7-9, the J call TRBJ2-1, with a possible D match to TRBD2 (5 bases). V shed 2 bases and J shed 8 bases, with 13 bases lying between them. This CDR3 is built from 14 residues. Germline loops: CDR1 SEHNR, CDR2 FQNEAQ (reference sequence). CDR3 residues: CASSLSLTGDEQFF. CDR3 bases: TGTGCCAGCAGCTTATCACTCACCGGGGATGAGCAGTTCTTC. Together with reference TRBV7-9 and TRBJ2-1, the CDR3 gives the full variable domain: DTGVSQNPRHKITKRGQNVTFRCDPISEHNRLYWYRQTLGQGPEFLTYFQNEAQLEKSRLLSDRFSAERPKGSFSTLEIQRTEQGDSAMYLCASSLSLTGDEQFFGPGTRLTVL.

This clonotype turned up a few times. The chain links TRBV20-1 to TRBJ2-5, with D perhaps matching TRBD1 (5 bases). Trimming stripped 2 bases from V and 5 bases from J, with 6 bases between. In germline, CDR1 is DFQATT, CDR2 SNEGSKA (reference sequence). This CDR3 has 11 residues. The CDR3 spells CSARKGETQYF. The CDR3 DNA follows: TGCAGTGCTAGAAAGGGGGAGACCCAGTACTTC.

The chain uses TRBV7-9 and TRBJ1-2; TRBD1 might be the D (5 bases). Trimming pared 2 bases from V and 7 bases from J, leaving 14 bases between. The CDR3 covers 14 residues. Germline V gene sequence: CDR1 SEHNR, CDR2 FQNEAQ (reference sequence). CDR3 region: CASSLSGVDFGYTF. In nucleotides, the CDR3 is TGTGCCAGCAGCTTATCGGGGGTTGATTTTGGCTACACCTTC.

The CDR3 protein is CASSYQTGYGYTF. CDR3 DNA sequence: TGTGCCAGCAGTTATCAGACAGGCTATGGCTACACCTTC. The chain combines TRBV6-2 or TRBV6-3 with TRBJ1-2; D possibly corresponds to TRBD1 (6 bases). Germline CDR1 is MNHEY and CDR2 is SVGEGT. This CDR3 region has 13 residues. V lost 3 bases, J lost 4 bases, and 9 bases lay in between.

The chain has TRBV28 and TRBJ1-1, with a possible D match to TRBD1 (6 bases). V lost 3 bases and J 10 bases, leaving 18 bases between the germline ends. This CDR3 is 14 amino acids long. CDR1 and CDR2 (germline): MDHEN, SYDVKM. CDR3 sequence reads: CASSLRAGEVRAFF. As DNA, the CDR3 is TGTGCCAGCAGTTTGAGGGCAGGGGAGGTGAGAGCTTTCTTT.

The CDR3 here is CASSQTGGYTYEQYF. The CDR3 DNA sequence: TGTGCCAGCAGCCAGACAGGGGGTTACACCTACGAGCAGTACTTC. V usage is TRBV12-3 or TRBV12-4 and J usage is TRBJ2-7; 9 bases are shared with TRBD1. CDR3 length: 15 amino acids. V lost 6 bases, J lost 2 bases, and 8 bases stayed unmatched.

This chain links TRBV6-4 with TRBJ2-1; D unclear. CDR1 is MRHNA, CDR2 SNTAGT, per germline. The V end was cut by 4 bases, the J end by 0 bases, with 13 bases between. CDR3 length: 16 amino acids. CDR3 coding DNA: TGTGCCAGCAGTGCAACTCTATCGAGCTCCTACAATGAGCAGTTCTTC. It translates to CASSATLSSSYNEQFF.

This chain joins TRBV20-1 and TRBJ1-2; maybe TRBD1 (5 bases). The CDR3 is 13 amino acids. The V gene's germline CDR1 is DFQATT and CDR2 SNEGSKA (reference sequence). V was trimmed by 2 bases and J by 3 bases, leaving 10 bases between them. The CDR3 nucleotides read TGCAGTGCTAGACAGGGAAGGGACTATGGCTACACCTTC. This gives the protein CSARQGRDYGYTF.

The V call is TRBV2, the J call TRBJ2-7; D possibly corresponds to TRBD1 (6 bases). This CDR3 is 12 amino acids long. Trimming pared 7 bases from V and 2 bases from J, leaving 9 bases between. Germline CDR1 and CDR2: SNHLY and FYNNEI. CDR3 amino acids: CASNRETYEQYF. Written as DNA, the CDR3 is TGTGCCAGCAACAGGGAGACCTACGAGCAGTACTTC.

This clonotype was seen a handful of times. The chain couples TRBV20-1 to TRBJ2-2; TRBD2 is a possible D gene (5 bases). Germline CDR1 reads DFQATT; CDR2 reads SNEGSKA (reference sequence). The V gene lost 3 bases and the J gene lost 2 bases, with 10 bases spanning the gap. The CDR3 is 14 amino acids. CDR3 residues: CSASGETNTGELFF. The CDR3 region has the DNA TGCAGTGCTAGTGGGGAGACTAACACCGGGGAGCTGTTTTTT.

The V gene is TRBV4-1, the J gene TRBJ2-3; TRBD1 might be the D (6 bases). CDR1 and CDR2 from the germline V gene are MGHRA and YSYEKL. The CDR3 is 14 residues long. Trimming removed 4 bases from V and 7 bases from J, with 15 bases in between. DNA for the CDR3: TGCGCCAGCAGCCCCCGACAGGAGCGGTATACGCAGTATTTT. It translates to CASSPRQERYTQYF.

The genes are TRBV28 and TRBJ2-3; 7 nucleotides match TRBD2. Germline V gives CDR1 MDHEN, CDR2 SYDVKM. This CDR3 region has 14 residues. The ends lost 10 bases at V and 4 bases at J; junction bases unmatched: 11. CDR3 loop: CATGDAGAPDTQYF. The CDR3 DNA reads as TGTGCCACGGGAGATGCGGGAGCCCCAGATACGCAGTATTTT.

The chain couples TRBV20-1 to TRBJ1-2, with D unresolved. The length of the CDR3 is 17 residues. V lost 7 bases and J 0 bases, leaving 24 bases between the germline ends. CDR1 and CDR2 from the germline V gene are DFQATT and SNEGSKA (reference sequence). CDR3 coding DNA: TGCAGTGTCCCGAGAGGCCGGGCCAGTTTTACTAACTATGGCTACACCTTC. Amino acids: CSVPRGRASFTNYGYTF.

The V gene is TRBV7-8, the J gene TRBJ1-1; D is possibly TRBD1 (5 bases). CDR3 length equals 16 residues. The V end lost 5 bases, the J end lost 0 bases, and 16 bases lay between the germline ends. Per germline, CDR1 SGHVS and CDR2 FQNEAQ. The CDR3 nucleotides are TGTGCCAGCAGCCAGGACAATGCCCGCCTGAACACTGAAGCTTTCTTT. Its translation is CASSQDNARLNTEAFF.